The 21 T cell receptor beta chains reported below all come from one sample, sequenced in a study of blood T cell repertoires in COVID-19. Some clones are missing from TCRdb's copy, which holds only in-frame ones; the method was immunoSEQ multiplex PCR. The repertoire holds 150,000 or so clones, with around 86% as singletons. The sequenced material came from peripheral blood. These receptors came from a man of 80 years or more with acute or convalescent COVID-19.

The CDR3 nucleotides read TGCAGCGTTGACAGGGGGAACACTGAAGCTTTCTTT. This encodes CSVDRGNTEAFF. V usage is TRBV29-1 and J usage is TRBJ1-1; possibly TRBD1 for D (6 bases). The length of the CDR3 is 12 residues. The germline V gene encodes CDR1 SQVTM and CDR2 ANQGSEA. V shed 3 bases and J shed 1 base, with 6 bases lying between them.

This clone was detected only a few times. V and J are TRBV28 and TRBJ2-7, with D hard to call. V lost 6 bases and J 1 base, leaving 10 bases between the germline ends. Germline CDR1 and CDR2: MDHEN and SYDVKM. This CDR3 contains 13 residues. The CDR3 DNA reads as TGTGCCAGCAGCCGCGGTGGGTCCTACGAGCAGTACTTC. Protein sequence: CASSRGGSYEQYF.

This clone was detected once. This rearrangement joins TRBV28 to TRBJ2-6; 7 nucleotides agree with TRBD2. The trim removed 6 bases at V and 2 bases at J, leaving 4 bases unmatched. CDR3 length equals 15 residues. Germline loops: CDR1 MDHEN, CDR2 SYDVKM. CDR3 nucleotides: TGTGCCAGCAGGTTGGGAGGGGCTGGGGCCAACGTCCTGACTTTC. Encoded protein: CASRLGGAGANVLTF.

The chain joins TRBV5-1 to TRBJ2-3, with 9 positions matching TRBD2. Trimming removed 6 bases from V and 6 bases from J; junction bases left unmatched: 5. The germline CDR1 and CDR2 sequences are SGHRS and YFSETQ. The CDR3 is made up of 13 amino acids. In nucleotides, the CDR3 is TGCGCCAGCAAGGGGCTAGCGGGGGATACGCAGTATTTT. Residues: CASKGLAGDTQYF. Drawing the rest from reference TRBV5-1 and TRBJ2-3, the complete variable domain is KAGVTQTPRYLIKTRGQQVTLSCSPISGHRSVSWYQQTPGQGLQFLFEYFSETQRNKGNFPGRFSGRQFSNSRSEMNVSTLELGDSALYLCASKGLAGDTQYFGPGTRLTVL.

The rearrangement links TRBV9 to TRBJ2-5; 10 bases line up with TRBD2. Germline V gives CDR1 SGDLS, CDR2 YYNGEE. This CDR3 contains 15 residues. The J segment lost 4 bases and the V segment lost 2 bases, leaving 5 bases of the junction unmatched. CDR3: CASSVSTSGTETQYF. The DNA of the CDR3 is TGTGCCAGCAGCGTTAGTACTAGCGGGACAGAGACCCAGTACTTC.

The rearrangement uses TRBV2 and TRBJ2-2; 9 bases fit TRBD1. Looked up from germline, CDR1 is SNHLY and CDR2 is FYNNEI. The CDR3 is 15 amino acids. J gave up 3 bases and V 6 bases, and 5 bases lay outside the gene matches. In DNA form, the CDR3 reads TGTGCCAGCAGACCCGGGACAGGGCACACCGGGGAGCTGTTTTTT. This encodes CASRPGTGHTGELFF.

V usage is TRBV15 and J usage is TRBJ2-5, with TRBD2 matching over 7 bases. This CDR3 has 16 amino acids. Germline V gene sequence: CDR1 LNHNV, CDR2 YYDKDF (reference sequence). Trimming removed 6 bases from V and 4 bases from J; junction bases left unmatched: 14. The CDR3 is CATRGPNSGSGETQYF. The DNA for the CDR3 is TGTGCCACCAGGGGCCCGAATAGCGGGTCGGGAGAGACCCAGTACTTC.

The V and J genes are TRBV19 and TRBJ2-4, with a weak D call TRBD1 (6 bases). CDR3 length: 14 amino acids. Trimming removed 3 bases from V and 3 bases from J, with 9 bases in between. The germline gives CDR1 LNHDA, CDR2 SQIVND (reference sequence). The CDR3 DNA sequence: TGTGCCAGTAGTATCTGGGACAACAAAAACATTCAGTACTTC. As protein: CASSIWDNKNIQYF.

This chain joins TRBV6-5 and TRBJ2-5; 7 bases are a match to TRBD1. Germline CDR1 MNHEY, CDR2 SVGAGI. This CDR3 is built from 14 residues. The V segment lost 5 bases and the J segment 3 bases; nucleotides outside the gene matches: 6. CDR3 coding DNA: TGTGCCAGCAGTCTGGGACAGTCAAAAGAGACCCAGTACTTC. This translates into CASSLGQSKETQYF.

This sequence joins TRBV27 and TRBJ2-7; 11 bases align to TRBD1. V was pared by 4 bases and J by 8 bases, with 7 bases of the junction left unmatched. Per germline, CDR1 MNHEY and CDR2 SMNVEV (reference sequence). The CDR3 totals 14 residues. The CDR3, as DNA: TGTGCCAGCAGTTCCCGGGACAGGGGGGGAAAGCAGTACTTC. Protein: CASSSRDRGGKQYF.

The chain combines TRBV5-1 with TRBJ2-7; D gene ambiguous. The germline V and J ends were trimmed by 0 bases and 4 bases, with 11 bases remaining between them. This CDR3 contains 14 residues. Germline V gives CDR1 SGHRS, CDR2 YFSETQ. The chain's CDR3 is CASSLEVRLYEQYF. In DNA, the CDR3 is TGCGCCAGCAGCTTGGAAGTCAGGTTATACGAGCAGTACTTC.

The gene calls are TRBV9 and TRBJ1-3; 7 positions match TRBD1. Per germline, CDR1 SGDLS and CDR2 YYNGEE. Unmatched junction bases numbered 3, after V lost 3 bases and J lost 0 bases. CDR3 length equals 15 residues. The CDR3 DNA is TGTGCCAGCAGCGCGGGACAGTTCTCTGGAAACACCATATATTTT. Protein sequence: CASSAGQFSGNTIYF.

This CDR3 is CASSSGRTTSGGGYTF. The CDR3 DNA is TGTGCCAGCAGTTCGGGACGGACTACCTCGGGGGGTGGCTACACCTTC. The chain joins TRBV28 to TRBJ1-2; TRBD1 might be the D (5 bases). Germline-derived CDR1 and CDR2 are MDHEN and SYDVKM. V was trimmed by 4 bases and J by 7 bases, leaving 22 bases between them. This CDR3 comprises 16 residues.

This clone showed up just a few times. This chain joins TRBV4-1 and TRBJ2-5; tentatively, D is TRBD2 (6 bases). The CDR3 runs to 14 residues. Trimming cost V 2 bases and J 4 bases, with 11 bases left between them. Per germline, CDR1 MGHRA and CDR2 YSYEKL. CDR3 sequence (DNA): TGCGCCAGCAGCCAAATGGGGGGACCAGAGACCCAGTACTTC. Its translation: CASSQMGGPETQYF.

The rearrangement uses TRBV28 and TRBJ1-2; D is perhaps TRBD1 (6 bases). The CDR3 has 14 residues. Germline CDR1 MDHEN, CDR2 SYDVKM. Between the trimmed V and J ends, which lost 6 bases and 4 bases, there was a span of 15 bases. CDR3 sequence reads: CASRLGGGGYGYTF. CDR3 nucleotide sequence: TGTGCCAGCAGATTGGGGGGCGGGGGCTATGGCTACACCTTC.

This clone has just a few counts. This chain connects TRBV27 to TRBJ2-2; 9 bases are a match to TRBD1. CDR1 MNHEY and CDR2 SMNVEV come from the germline V gene (reference sequence). This CDR3 has 14 amino acids. J was trimmed by 5 bases and V by 6 bases; bases with no gene match: 4. This CDR3 reads CASRPGQGTGELFF. The DNA for the CDR3 is TGTGCCAGCAGACCGGGACAGGGTACCGGGGAGCTGTTTTTT.

V usage is TRBV6-5 and J usage is TRBJ1-5; D call uncertain. CDR1 is MNHEY, CDR2 SVGAGI, per germline. The CDR3 totals 13 residues. Trimming pared 3 bases from V and 4 bases from J, leaving 7 bases between. CDR3 protein: CASSYLRNQPQHF. CDR3 nucleotides: TGTGCCAGCAGTTATTTGAGGAATCAGCCCCAGCATTTT.

The chain carries TRBV7-2 and TRBJ2-2, with D possibly matching TRBD1 (6 bases). Germline V lookup: CDR1 SGHTA, CDR2 FQGNSA. This CDR3 has 17 amino acids. V was shortened by 0 bases and J by 9 bases, with 20 bases between the two germline ends. This CDR3 reads CASSLARQGIAGRELFF. CDR3 in DNA: TGTGCCAGCAGCTTAGCTCGGCAGGGGATCGCAGGCCGGGAGCTGTTTTTT.

The CDR3 protein is CATRTSGRLNTGELFF. In DNA, the CDR3 is TGTGCCACCCGGACTAGCGGGAGGCTCAACACCGGGGAGCTGTTTTTT. The chain is built from TRBV19 and TRBJ2-2; 14 nucleotides line up with TRBD2. The CDR3 loop spans 16 amino acids. V lost 10 bases and J lost 2; bases outside the gene matches: 6. The germline V gene has CDR1 LNHDA and CDR2 SQIVND (reference sequence).

In DNA form, the CDR3 reads TGTGCCAGCAGCTCGAGACAGGGATCAGATACGCAGTATTTT. Encoded protein: CASSSRQGSDTQYF. V and J are TRBV7-2 and TRBJ2-3; 7 nucleotides line up with TRBD1. The J segment lost 4 bases and the V segment lost 4 bases, leaving 5 bases of the junction unmatched. The CDR3 length is 14 residues. Germline V gene lookup returns CDR1 SGHTA and CDR2 FQGNSA.

This chain joins TRBV24-1 and TRBJ2-3; a possible D gene is TRBD2 (6 bases). Germline V gene lookup returns CDR1 KGHDR and CDR2 SFDVKD. The CDR3 length is 15 residues. Trimming left V 4 bases short and J 5 bases short, with 15 bases between. DNA of the CDR3: TGTGCCACCAGTGACCCCGGGGGTAGTGGAGATACGCAGTATTTT. This translates into CATSDPGGSGDTQYF.